This TCR beta chain was recorded in a study of blood T cells in healthy people across ages (dated by TCRdb to 2015 to 2017). With regard to the full study: In model experiments, template switching captured roughly one uniquely barcoded TCR beta cDNA molecule for every two T cells. Age-related changes in TCR beta repertoire diversity were measured in the study by deep sequencing normalized with unique cDNA molecular identifiers. Donors were grouped into four age groups: young (average approximately 16 years), middle-aged (about 40), aged (about 60) and long-lived (82). Donors of different ages were randomly distributed across sequencing lanes to avoid experimental bias. Using the same blood draw, the study looked at two additional independent replicas of 1 million unique cDNA reads for two donors, one aged 18 to 29 and the other aged 80 or older. What the work shows at the level of the full study, not this receptor alone: Donor CMV infection status was unknown, potentially confounding age-related changes in expanded clonotypes. Since profiling was done on bulk unsorted PBMCs, naive and antigen-experienced compartments could not be conclusively compared. Compared with the aged group, the long-lived group had more naive CD4+ T cells, fewer expanded clones and increased TCR diversity, suggesting age selection. Observed TCR beta diversity correlated strongly with the percentage of naive T cells measured by flow cytometry. Observed TCR beta diversity per million T cells fell roughly linearly with age, and a significant reduction was already apparent by age roughly 40. Estimates of total diversity based on one million sequenced T cells were regarded as lower bounds and as underestimates.

Concerning this clonotype: Which antigen it targets is not known. No base qualities exist here, and no much larger clone lies one base off it.

Libraries came from 5' RACE. This sample was sequenced with an Illumina HiSeq 2500. A second PCR of about 7 to 12 cycles was run with a J-beta primer mix and a sample-barcoded 5' primer. A unique molecular identifier was introduced onto each TCR beta cDNA molecule by a template-switch 5' adaptor carrying 12 random nucleotides. Each sample yielded at least 2.5 million CDR3-containing paired-end reads. The Mint cDNA synthesis kit, primed by a TRBC-specific oligonucleotide, was used to synthesize first-strand cDNA from all RNA. All cDNA was treated with uracil-DNA glycosylase and then went through a first 18-cycle PCR with the universal primers M1SS and BC2_uni_R. Per the authors' processing: Normalization of each sample was performed by random selection of 1 million high-quality reads, each carrying a distinct molecular identifier. Reads sharing molecular identifiers were discarded rather than binned into consensus sequences. MiTCR, set to a Q25 quality threshold and the strictest error-elimination algorithm, was used for CDR3 identification, clonotype clustering and error correction. A nonparametric unseen species model with Euler transformation was used to estimate lower-bound total TCR beta diversity. TCRdb applied fastp at Q25 and MiXCR to the public reads, then kept only in-frame beta chains. Each entry is one CDR3 protein sequence, shown with its most common DNA and genes. The authors' filters were not applied to this entry. For this sample there are 850,000 to 1,000,000 distinct CDR3 sequences; 48% appear just once. Under 15% of the sample is in the top ten clones.

Systemically healthy Caucasian individuals from Russia, 39 in total and aged roughly 6 to 100 years, were included as donors. About 9.1 milliliters of peripheral blood were collected from each donor into EDTA-treated Vacutainer tubes. Ficoll-Paque density-gradient centrifugation was used to isolate PBMCs, with at least 7 million obtained per sample. Total RNA, at least 6 micrograms per sample, was extracted from PBMCs with Trizol reagent. Naive CD45RAhigh/CD27high T cell percentages were measured by flow cytometry on a PBMC aliquot from every donor. Reading from cysteine to phenylalanine, the CDR3 counts 15 amino acids. Just the 45-base CDR3 DNA is kept, in frame starting at base 1. CDR1 and CDR2 were assigned from the germline V gene as ENHRY and SYGVKD. At the junction V is shortened by 10 bases and J by 2 bases, with 20 bases in between.

The sequence derives from a man aged 25-45 years in good health. The sequence joins TRBV10-3 to TRBJ1-1, with TRBD1 tentatively as D gene (6 bases match). The sequenced sample was blood. The CDR3 loop reads CATRTDSIFNTEAFF. The sequenced DNA: TGTGCCACAAGGACAGATTCCATTTTTAACACTGAAGCTTTCTTT.